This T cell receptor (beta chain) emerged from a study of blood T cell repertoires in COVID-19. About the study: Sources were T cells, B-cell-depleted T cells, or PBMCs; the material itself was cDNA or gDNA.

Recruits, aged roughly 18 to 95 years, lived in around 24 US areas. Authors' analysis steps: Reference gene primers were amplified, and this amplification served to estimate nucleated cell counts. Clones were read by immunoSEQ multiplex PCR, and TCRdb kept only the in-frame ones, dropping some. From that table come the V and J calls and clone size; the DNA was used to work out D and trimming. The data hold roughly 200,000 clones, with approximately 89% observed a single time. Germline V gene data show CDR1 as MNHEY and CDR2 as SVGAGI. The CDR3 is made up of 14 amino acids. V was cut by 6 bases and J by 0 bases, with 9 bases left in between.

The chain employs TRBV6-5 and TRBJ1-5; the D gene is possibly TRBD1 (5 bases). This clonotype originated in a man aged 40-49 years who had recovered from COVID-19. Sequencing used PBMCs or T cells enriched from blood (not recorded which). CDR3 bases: TGTGCCAGCAGGCGTCAGGGTAGCAATCAGCCCCAGCATTTT. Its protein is CASRRQGSNQPQHF.